One sample yielded the 18 T cell receptor beta chains listed below, sequenced in a study of Graves' ophthalmopathy and Graves' hyperthyroidism. Amplified TCR beta CDR3 regions were obtained using RNA transcripts as template. After a first-round RT-PCR with HTBI primers, a second-round multiplex PCR was run. In TCRdb, the multiplex PCR reads were re-called with MiXCR into one record per CDR3 protein. This sample yields 900,000 to 1,200,000 distinct CDR3 sequences, of which about two fifths are seen a single time; 11% belongs to the top ten. The sample was peripheral blood or thyroid tissue (not recorded which). Source of these receptors: an adult man with Graves' hyperthyroidism.

The rearrangement uses TRBV7-8 and TRBJ2-1, with TRBD1 matching 8 bases. CDR3 length: 19 amino acids. CDR1 and CDR2 from the germline V gene are SGHVS and FQNEAQ. V gave up 5 bases and J gave up 0 bases; unmatched junction bases: 15. The CDR3 spells CASSLPGGVDRASYNEQFF. In DNA, the CDR3 is TGTGCCAGCAGCCTCCCAGGGGGCGTCGACAGGGCCTCCTACAATGAGCAGTTCTTC.

V is TRBV7-2 and J is TRBJ1-2; 8 bases align to TRBD1. The CDR3 is 17 residues long. After removal of 5 bases from V and 0 bases from J, the junction contained 11 bases not matched to a gene. Germline V gene data show CDR1 as SGHTA and CDR2 as FQGNSA. The CDR3 DNA follows: TGTGCCAGCAGCACAGGGGGGCCGGCTGGAGCTAACTATGGCTACACCTTC. Translation: CASSTGGPAGANYGYTF. The full variable domain, its missing parts supplied by reference TRBV7-2 and TRBJ1-2, is GAGVSQSPSNKVTEKGKDVELRCDPISGHTALYWYRQSLGQGLEFLIYFQGNSAPDKSGLPSDRFSAERTGGSVSTLTIQRTQQEDSAVYLCASSTGGPAGANYGYTFGSGTRLTVV.

This clonotype was seen only a few times. This rearrangement joins TRBV10-2 to TRBJ2-7; 10 nucleotides agree with TRBD2. Looked up from germline, CDR1 is WSHSY and CDR2 is SAAADI. V was pared by 3 bases and J by 2 bases, with 4 bases of the junction left unmatched. The CDR3 consists of 15 residues. For the CDR3, the DNA is TGCGCCAGCAGTGATAGCGGGACTAGCGCCTACGAGCAGTACTTC. It is translated as CASSDSGTSAYEQYF.

This chain uses TRBV11-2 with TRBJ2-5; no clear D. V lost 4 bases and J lost 8, with 8 bases in between. The CDR3 is made up of 11 amino acids. Germline values: CDR1 SGHAT, CDR2 FQNNGV. The CDR3 loop reads CASSSFGTQYF. CDR3 DNA: TGTGCCAGCAGCTCTTTTGGCACCCAGTACTTC.

The V and J genes are TRBV14 and TRBJ2-2; D is undetermined. CDR1 SGHDN and CDR2 FVKESK come from the germline V gene. The CDR3 totals 16 residues. Trimming stripped 5 bases from V and 3 bases from J, with 16 bases between. This chain's CDR3 is CASSVLREFDTGELFF. CDR3 in DNA: TGTGCCAGCAGCGTTCTACGAGAGTTTGACACCGGGGAGCTGTTTTTT.

The chain couples TRBV12-3 or TRBV12-4 to TRBJ1-2, with 8 bases lining up with TRBD1. V lost 6 bases to trimming and J lost 1 base; unmatched junction nucleotides: 7. There are 15 residues in the CDR3. The CDR3 bases are TGTGCCAGCAGGAATCAGGGGGCTGGTAACTATGGCTACACCTTC. Translation: CASRNQGAGNYGYTF.

This clonotype came up many times. The chain couples TRBV7-8 to TRBJ2-6; 9 bases fit TRBD2. Germline assignment: CDR1 SGHVS and CDR2 FQNEAQ. J lost 2 bases, V lost 1 base, and 9 bases had no gene match. This CDR3 comprises 19 residues. The CDR3 reads CASSLGRPREGPGANVLTF. DNA of the CDR3: TGTGCCAGCAGCTTAGGACGTCCGCGGGAGGGACCTGGGGCCAACGTCCTGACTTTC.

The chain uses TRBV29-1 and TRBJ2-7, with 7 positions matching TRBD1. Unmatched junction bases numbered 4, after V lost 5 bases and J lost 0 bases. Germline V gene lookup returns CDR1 SQVTM and CDR2 ANQGSEA. The CDR3 extends over 13 amino acids. The CDR3 loop is CSVCRDSSYEQYF. The CDR3 region has the DNA TGCAGCGTTTGTCGGGACAGCTCCTACGAGCAGTACTTC.

This clonotype was seen only once. A read error may account for a junction end that differs from germline. The CDR3 sequence is CAISESGHRKNTEAFF. In nucleotides, the CDR3 is TGTGCCATCAGTGAGTCGGGACATAGAAAGAACACTGAAGCTTTCTTT. The chain links TRBV10-2 to TRBJ1-1, with a tentative D call TRBD1 (6 bases). CDR1 is WSHSY, CDR2 SAAADI, per germline. The CDR3 consists of 16 residues.

The rearrangement uses TRBV2 and TRBJ2-2, with D unresolved. Germline V gene data show CDR1 as SNHLY and CDR2 as FYNNEI. This CDR3 has 14 amino acids. Between the trimmed V and J ends, which lost 4 bases and 4 bases, there was a span of 10 bases. This chain's CDR3 is CASSGTEITGELFF. The CDR3 region has the DNA TGTGCCAGCAGTGGAACAGAAATCACCGGGGAGCTGTTTTTT. Full variable domain (outside the CDR3, taken from reference TRBV2 and TRBJ2-2): EPEVTQTPSHQVTQMGQEVILRCVPISNHLYFYWYRQILGQKVEFLVSFYNNEISEKSEIFDDQFSVERPDGSNFTLKIRSTKLEDSAMYFCASSGTEITGELFFGEGSRLTVL.

This clonotype was counted ten times or more. The chain uses TRBV2 and TRBJ2-7, with TRBD1 matching 7 bases. The ends lost 5 bases at V and 5 bases at J; junction bases unmatched: 3. The CDR3 has 12 amino acids. CDR1 is SNHLY, CDR2 FYNNEI, per germline. CDR3 sequence (DNA): TGTGCCAGCAGTCGACAGGGACACGAGCAGTACTTC. It specifies CASSRQGHEQYF.

This clonotype appeared a single time. One end of the junction fails to match germline, which may point to a read error. V usage is TRBV19 and J usage is TRBJ1-1; 11 positions match TRBD1. The CDR3 is 16 residues long. The V gene's germline CDR1 is LNHDA and CDR2 SQIVND (reference sequence). CDR3 nucleotide sequence: TGTGCCAGTAGTACCGGACAGGGGGCTGGTTACACTGAGGCTTTCTTT. This sequence encodes CASSTGQGAGYTEAFF.

This chain links TRBV7-8 with TRBJ2-7, with 8 bases matching TRBD1. The V segment lost 4 bases and the J segment 2 bases; nucleotides outside the gene matches: 7. The germline V gene encodes CDR1 SGHVS and CDR2 FQNEAQ. This CDR3 is 15 amino acids long. CDR3 DNA sequence: TGTGCCAGCAGCTACGACAGGGGCCCTCCCTACGAGCAGTACTTC. Translating it yields CASSYDRGPPYEQYF.

Ten or more counts support this clonotype. The chain is built from TRBV7-6 and TRBJ1-1, with unresolved D. The CDR3 spans 14 residues. The V end was cut by 5 bases, the J end by 1 base, with 11 bases between. Germline lookup yields CDR1 SGHVS and CDR2 FNYEAQ. The CDR3 DNA reads as TGTGCCAGCAGCCCACTAGATGGGAACACTGAAGCTTTCTTT. Translated, it gives CASSPLDGNTEAFF.

This clonotype was picked up a small number of times. CDR3 in amino acids: CASSSSTGGVQRYNEQFF. The CDR3 nucleotides read TGTGCCAGCAGCTCGTCGACAGGGGGAGTACAACGCTACAATGAGCAGTTCTTC. The V call is TRBV7-2, the J call TRBJ2-1; 9 bases agree with TRBD1. The CDR3 has 18 amino acids. Germline V gene data show CDR1 as SGHTA and CDR2 as FQGNSA. J was trimmed by 3 bases and V by 4 bases; bases with no gene match: 13.

This clonotype was counted between two and nine times. The chain employs TRBV20-1 and TRBJ2-5; TRBD2 might be the D (7 bases). The length of the CDR3 is 16 residues. V lost 0 bases and J 4 bases, leaving 18 bases between the germline ends. From germline, CDR1 is DFQATT and CDR2 SNEGSKA (reference sequence). This CDR3 is CSARDGGGGPRETQYF. For the CDR3, the DNA is TGCAGTGCTAGAGACGGGGGAGGGGGGCCCAGAGAGACCCAGTACTTC.

The gene calls are TRBV2 and TRBJ1-5; D unresolved. There are 14 residues in the CDR3. CDR1 SNHLY and CDR2 FYNNEI come from the germline V gene. The V and J ends lost 9 bases and 11 bases respectively, with 23 bases between them. The CDR3 region is CASRFPVREETQHF. The CDR3 nucleotides are TGTGCCAGTCGCTTCCCCGTGCGAGAGGAGACCCAGCATTTT. Combining the CDR3 with reference TRBV2 and TRBJ1-5 gives the whole variable domain EPEVTQTPSHQVTQMGQEVILRCVPISNHLYFYWYRQILGQKVEFLVSFYNNEISEKSEIFDDQFSVERPDGSNFTLKIRSTKLEDSAMYFCASRFPVREETQHFGDGTRLSIL.

The chain combines TRBV5-1 with TRBJ2-7; D possibly matches TRBD1 or TRBD2 (5 bases each). The CDR3 length is 16 residues. With 1 base removed from V and 2 bases from J, the gap between germline ends came to 16 bases. The germline gives CDR1 SGHRS, CDR2 YFSETQ. The CDR3 protein is CASSLSDRGAAYEQYF. The CDR3, as DNA: TGCGCCAGCAGCTTGTCCGACAGAGGAGCGGCCTACGAGCAGTACTTC.